This entry is about one T cell receptor (beta chain). Its antigen target is currently unknown. Base qualities are not at hand, and no much larger clone is one base apart. CDR1 and CDR2, per the germline V gene, are LGHNA and YNFKEQ. V has 4 bases trimmed and J has 6 bases trimmed; junction bases matching no gene number 8. The CDR3 contains 15 residues, cysteine and phenylalanine counted. Of all the DNA, just the CDR3 is kept, 45 bases in frame from base 1. The data belong to a study of T cells in Graves' hyperthyroidism and ophthalmopathy (dated by TCRdb to the late 2010s). Concerning the study at large: Peripheral blood was collected at initial diagnosis, before any treatment. TCR V-J signatures able to tell the groups apart were searched for in a discovery cohort of 100 patients, of whom about 40 had Graves' ophthalmopathy and 55 to 60 had stable Graves' hyperthyroidism. Prospective prediction of ophthalmopathy was tested in an independent validation cohort consisting of roughly 20 hyperthyroidism patients and approximately 16 patients who later progressed to ophthalmopathy. The 75 to 100 discovery patients were randomly divided into training and test sets at a 7:3 ratio. In more than 5 Graves' hyperthyroidism patients, the study also compared T-cell repertoires from thyroid tissue with T-cell repertoires from blood. Once sampling was done, hyperthyroidism patients were given methimazole at a starting dose of 30 mg daily, whereas ophthalmopathy patients were given high-dose intravenous methylprednisolone. The paper describes TCR Vbeta CDR3 sequencing of fewer than 150 peripheral blood samples, made up of approximately 40 ophthalmopathy patients, 70 to 75 hyperthyroidism patients and 17 progressor patients. What the work shows at the level of the full study, not this receptor alone: In cross-validation, a model built on a 13 V-J signature told ophthalmopathy apart from stable hyperthyroidism with under 90% sensitivity and roughly 81% specificity, and in testing the same model reached 80%/75%. Sample size was not statistically predetermined, and blinding of investigators to group allocation was not performed. In validation, the model predicted progression to ophthalmopathy a median of about 6.5 months before onset, with 70% to 71% sensitivity and roughly 73% specificity. Most expanded thyroid clonotypes (frequency above 0.001) were also detected in blood, suggesting blood repertoires may reflect thyroid immune responses.

The TCR beta CDR3 regions were amplified from RNA transcripts. The first round of RT-PCR for the TCR CDR3 was performed with the HTBI primer set and the Qiagen OneStep RT-PCR kit. Libraries were constructed in a second round of multiplex PCR, after which size selection and purification were performed. The libraries were sequenced on an Illumina HiSeq2000 using paired-end 100 bp reads. The authors processed their data as follows. SOAPnuke was used to process the raw data, with reads discarded if the reads contained adapters or uncalled bases, had a mean Phred below 15, or lacked an exact constant-primer or identifier match. High-quality paired reads were merged with COPE v1.2.5, and unique nucleotide sequences were defined as clonotypes. MiTCR v1.1 was used to align the clonotypes against IMGT TRBV, TRBD and TRBJ reference segments. Analysis was restricted to V-J combinations with a frequency above 0.0001, which covered 99% to 99.2% of repertoires. A TCS score was defined as the ratio of F50 (clonal expansion) to E x V (chaos), with BLOSUM62-based TCRdist applied between CDR3 peptides within each V-J. Welch's t-statistics and random forest reduced around 520 V-J features to 10 to 15, which were used in a naive Bayes classifier (R e1071). Using fastp trimming at Q25 and MiXCR clonotype assembly, TCRdb reanalyzed the public sequencing data and kept in-frame beta chains. Each record represents a unique CDR3 protein, reported with the most common genes and DNA among its rows. The V and J calls, along with clone size, are taken from TCRdb and not from the paper's own processing. The sample records about 620,000 distinct CDR3 sequences, 15% to 20% of which are singletons. The ten largest make up less than 4.5% of the sample.

Graves' hyperthyroidism was defined as stable when no progression to ophthalmopathy occurred over 18 months of follow-up. The hyperthyroidism patients were between 18 and 65 years old and newly diagnosed, with a disease duration of less than 2 months. Any patient with an uncontrolled infection, another autoimmune disease, pregnancy or lactation was excluded. Diagnoses relied on clinical symptoms, serum thyroxine and TRAb, thyroid ultrasound and orbital computed tomography. PBMCs were isolated from roughly 10 ml of fresh peripheral blood by Ficoll-Paque density gradient centrifugation. Total RNA was extracted with Trizol reagent, and quality was checked on an Agilent 2100 Bioanalyzer.

What was sequenced was blood. This receptor was taken from a woman in her thirties with Graves' hyperthyroidism. The rearranged chain carries TRBV4-2 and TRBJ2-1; a stretch of 8 junction bases matches TRBD1. The nucleotides are TGTGCCAGCAGCCTTCGGACAGGGCAGGGCAATGAGCAGTTCTTC. This gives the protein CASSLRTGQGNEQFF.